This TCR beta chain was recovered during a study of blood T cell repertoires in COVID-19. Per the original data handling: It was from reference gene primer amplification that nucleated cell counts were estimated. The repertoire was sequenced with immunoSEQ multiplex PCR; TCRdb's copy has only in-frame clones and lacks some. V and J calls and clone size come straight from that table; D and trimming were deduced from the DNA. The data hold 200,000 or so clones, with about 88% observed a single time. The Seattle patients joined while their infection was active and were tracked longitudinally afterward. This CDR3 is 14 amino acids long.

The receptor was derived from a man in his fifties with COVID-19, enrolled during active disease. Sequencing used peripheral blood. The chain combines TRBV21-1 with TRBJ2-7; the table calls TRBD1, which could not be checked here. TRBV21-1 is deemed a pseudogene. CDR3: CASSTWDRGNEQYF. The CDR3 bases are TGTGCCAGCAGCACATGGGACAGGGGCAACGAGCAGTACTTC.